The 19 T cell receptor beta chains in this list originate from one sample, sequenced in a study of T cells in Graves' hyperthyroidism and ophthalmopathy. The CDR3 regions of TCR beta were amplified from RNA transcripts. During a first-round RT-PCR of the TCR CDR3, the HTBI primer set was used. Using its own MiXCR run on the multiplex PCR reads, TCRdb lists one record per CDR3 protein. The sample lists 310,000 or so distinct CDR3 sequences; about a sixth were seen once. The source material was blood. The receptors derive from an older woman with Graves' ophthalmopathy.

This clonotype was counted many times. V usage is TRBV6-1 and J usage is TRBJ2-7, with D maybe TRBD2 (5 bases). The CDR3 is made up of 15 amino acids. In germline, CDR1 is MNHNS, CDR2 SASEGT. V was pared by 10 bases and J by 1 base, with 20 bases between. The CDR3 loop reads CATNQPPRESYEQYF. The CDR3 DNA reads as TGTGCCACTAACCAACCCCCAAGGGAGTCCTACGAGCAGTACTTC.

This clonotype was observed at least ten times. The V gene is TRBV7-3, the J gene TRBJ1-2; no reliable D call. Germline CDR1 is SGHTA and CDR2 is FQGTGA. CDR3 length: 13 residues. Between the trimmed V and J ends, which lost 6 bases and 3 bases, there was a span of 11 bases. The CDR3 loop is CASSRSRDYGYTF. The CDR3 DNA sequence: TGTGCCAGCAGTCGGTCCCGCGACTATGGCTACACCTTC.

The rearrangement uses TRBV4-1 and TRBJ2-1; TRBD2 matches 7 bases. CDR1 and CDR2 (germline): MGHRA, YSYEKL. The CDR3 runs 17 residues. Unmatched junction bases numbered 12, after V lost 2 bases and J lost 5 bases. The CDR3 loop is CASSQPLLADTNNEQFF. As DNA, the CDR3 is TGCGCCAGCAGCCAACCACTCCTAGCGGATACCAACAATGAGCAGTTCTTC.

This clonotype was counted ten times or more. This chain connects TRBV6-5 to TRBJ2-5; a possible D gene is TRBD1 (6 bases). V was clipped by 0 bases and J by 3 bases, with 11 bases between them. The V gene's germline CDR1 is MNHEY and CDR2 SVGAGI. This CDR3 spans 15 amino acids. The CDR3 region is CASSYSYGQKETQYF. The CDR3 DNA follows: TGTGCCAGCAGTTACTCTTACGGACAGAAAGAGACCCAGTACTTC.

Many counts were recorded for this clonotype. V gene TRBV24-1 combines with J gene TRBJ2-1, with TRBD1 identical over 7 bases. Germline V gene data show CDR1 as KGHDR and CDR2 as SFDVKD. With V trimmed by 4 bases and J by 4 bases, 12 bases remained unmatched. CDR3 size: 17 residues. The chain's CDR3 is CATSDRTTGPGYNEQFF. The DNA for the CDR3 is TGTGCCACCAGTGACCGTACGACAGGGCCGGGGTACAATGAGCAGTTCTTC.

A few counts support this clonotype. The chain uses TRBV29-1 and TRBJ2-5; D gene uncertain. V was cut by 2 bases and J by 5 bases, with 12 bases left in between. CDR3 length: 13 residues. Germline CDR1 is SQVTM and CDR2 is ANQGSEA. For the CDR3, the DNA is TGCAGCGTTGAAAAGGATTCGAGGGAGACCCAGTACTTC. Its protein product is CSVEKDSRETQYF.

This clonotype has a count of ten or more. V and J are TRBV27 and TRBJ2-2, with D maybe TRBD2 (5 bases). V lost 1 base, J lost 1 base, and 13 bases lay in between. The CDR3 totals 17 residues. The germline gives CDR1 MNHEY, CDR2 SMNVEV (reference sequence). CDR3 amino acids: CASSLYGIALNTGELFF. The CDR3, as DNA: TGTGCCAGCAGTTTATACGGGATCGCGCTGAACACCGGGGAGCTGTTTTTT.

This clonotype showed up just a few times. V is TRBV4-2 and J is TRBJ2-3; 9 bases agree with TRBD2. The CDR3 is made up of 16 amino acids. CDR1 is LGHNA, CDR2 YNFKEQ, per germline. V gave up 6 bases and J gave up 2 bases; unmatched junction bases: 9. The CDR3 DNA is TGTGCCAGCAGGGAAAGTAGCGGGGGCTACACAGATACGCAGTATTTT. This gives the protein CASRESSGGYTDTQYF.

This clonotype was picked up many times. This chain uses TRBV7-2 with TRBJ1-5; D remains ambiguous. Trimming stripped 6 bases from V and 4 bases from J, with 10 bases between. Per the germline V gene, CDR1 is SGHTA and CDR2 is FQGNSA. The CDR3 spans 13 residues. CDR3 bases: TGTGCCAGCAGGACCTCAGCTAATCAGCCCCAGCATTTT. Its translation is CASRTSANQPQHF.

This clonotype was seen ten or more times. The chain carries TRBV27 and TRBJ2-7, with 11 nucleotides matching TRBD2. The germline gives CDR1 MNHEY, CDR2 SMNVEV (reference sequence). The CDR3 is made up of 16 amino acids. Trimming took 6 bases from V and 5 from J; bases not matched to a gene: 12. The CDR3 loop reads CASSRSSSGRSNEQYF. CDR3 in DNA: TGTGCCAGCAGCCGATCCTCTAGCGGGAGGTCCAACGAGCAGTACTTC.

This clonotype was seen many times. V gene TRBV7-8 combines with J gene TRBJ1-2, with 8 bases identical to TRBD1. This CDR3 spans 16 amino acids. Germline CDR1 SGHVS, CDR2 FQNEAQ. Unmatched junction bases numbered 11, after V lost 2 bases and J lost 6 bases. The DNA of the CDR3 is TGTGCCAGCAGCTTATGGGGCGGACAGGGCATAGATGGCTACACCTTC. Encoded protein: CASSLWGGQGIDGYTF.

This clonotype was recorded once. This chain uses TRBV7-2 with TRBJ1-4; D remains ambiguous. CDR1 is SGHTA and CDR2 is FQGNSA in the germline V gene. V lost 5 bases, J lost 8 bases, and 12 bases lay in between. The CDR3 length is 13 residues. CDR3 sequence (DNA): TGTGCCAGCAGCCCAAGGCCCCCCGAAAAACTGTTTTTT. Translated: CASSPRPPEKLFF.

This clonotype was observed a few times. The chain employs TRBV4-3 and TRBJ2-2; no clear D. The V end lost 0 bases, the J end lost 2 bases, and 7 bases lay between the germline ends. Germline V gene lookup returns CDR1 LGHNA and CDR2 YSLEER. CDR3 length equals 15 residues. CDR3 residues: CASSQDRLNTGELFF. The CDR3, as DNA: TGCGCCAGCAGCCAAGATCGCCTTAACACCGGGGAGCTGTTTTTT.

The chain recombines TRBV29-1 with TRBJ2-5; D tentatively reads TRBD1 or TRBD2 (5 bases each). The CDR3 contains 13 residues. Germline CDR1 reads SQVTM; CDR2 reads ANQGSEA. V dropped 3 bases and J dropped 5 bases, with 13 bases sitting between them. The CDR3 region has the DNA TGCAGCGTTGAGCGTGGGGGTGGGGAGACCCAGTACTTC. This sequence encodes CSVERGGGETQYF. The entire variable domain, with the rest obtained from reference TRBV29-1 and TRBJ2-5, is as follows: SAVISQKPSRDICQRGTSLTIQCQVDSQVTMMFWYRQQPGQSLTLIATANQGSEATYESGFVIDKFPISRPNLTFSTLTVSNMSPEDSSIYLCSVERGGGETQYFGPGTRLLVL.

This clonotype was counted ten times or more. The chain combines TRBV6-1 with TRBJ2-7, with a tentative D call TRBD2 (6 bases). The germline CDR1 and CDR2 sequences are MNHNS and SASEGT. This CDR3 comprises 12 residues. The V and J ends lost 5 bases and 7 bases respectively, with 12 bases between them. The chain's CDR3 is CASSPLAREQYF. DNA for the CDR3: TGTGCCAGCAGTCCACTAGCAAGGGAGCAGTACTTC.

Details on this clonotype: A clone one base away is much larger, so this may be a read error. V usage is TRBV27 and J usage is TRBJ1-1; D uncertain. Germline lookup yields CDR1 MNHEY and CDR2 SMNVEV (reference sequence). The CDR3 runs 13 residues. The CDR3 DNA reads as TGTGCCGGCAGTTTAACCCTATGGGAATCGGCTTTCTTT. The encoded protein is CAGSLTLWESAFF.

In this sample, this clonotype turned up many times. This chain uses TRBV29-1 with TRBJ2-1; possibly TRBD1 for D (6 bases). The CDR3 consists of 12 residues. Trimming removed 7 bases from V and 5 bases from J, with 12 bases in between. The V gene's germline CDR1 is SQVTM and CDR2 ANQGSEA. This CDR3 is CSGMTGNNEQFF. CDR3 nucleotides: TGCAGCGGTATGACAGGAAACAATGAGCAGTTCTTC.

For this clonotype: A much bigger clone sits one base away, suggesting this may be a read error. The missing conserved phenylalanine or tryptophan at the end of this CDR3 makes a read error likely. CDR3 nucleotide sequence: TGTGCCAGCAGCCATAGGGGTCTCAATTCACCCCTCCACCTT. Protein sequence: CASSHRGLNSPLHL. The chain joins TRBV3-1 to TRBJ1-6; a weak D match, TRBD1 (5 bases). This CDR3 has 14 amino acids. Per germline, CDR1 LGHDT and CDR2 YNNKEL (reference sequence). Trimming took 3 bases from V and 7 from J, leaving 10 bases between them.

This clonotype was detected ten times or more. This chain links TRBV7-2 with TRBJ1-6, with D possibly TRBD1 on 6 matching bases. CDR3 size: 15 residues. The germline CDR1 and CDR2 sequences are SGHTA and FQGNSA. V lost 0 bases to trimming and J lost 5 bases, with 8 bases between them. The chain's CDR3 is CASSLAGGHNSPLHF. The CDR3 DNA sequence: TGTGCCAGCAGCTTAGCAGGGGGACATAATTCACCCCTCCACTTT.